This TCR beta chain emerged from a study of cytomegalovirus exposure and HLA in healthy donors. Study details: In an earlier analysis, some 110 million unique TCR beta sequences were found from about 180 million T cells.

Germline CDR1 is SGDLS and CDR2 is YYNGEE. There are 14 residues in the CDR3. With 3 bases clipped from V and 3 bases from J, the junction kept 3 bases outside the gene matches. There are a few counts of this clone. The primer mix had 60 Vbeta and 13 Jbeta primers. Sequenced by immunoSEQ multiplex PCR; TCRdb stores in-frame clones only, minus some. The repertoire holds around 110,000 clones, with approximately 70% as singletons. The sample was PBMCs. This chain links TRBV9 with TRBJ2-1; 7 bases fit TRBD1. The receptor was derived from a man aged 25 to 45 in good health and CMV-seropositive. The CDR3 protein is CASSGGTDYNEQFF. The CDR3 bases are TGTGCCAGCAGCGGGGGGACAGACTACAATGAGCAGTTCTTC.